The sequence of this T cell receptor (beta chain) was determined in a study of graft-versus-host responses after intestinal transplantation. Note on this clone: Its antigen is unknown.

This CDR3 contains 17 residues. CDR1 is LNHDA and CDR2 is SQIVND in the germline V gene (reference sequence). The V and J ends lost 2 bases and 2 bases, in that order; junction bases with no gene match: 2. Profiling relied on immunoSEQ multiplex PCR, and the TCRdb table lists in-frame clones only, not all of them. This repertoire shows 65,000 to 85,000 clones, roughly 87% found once; its top ten account for 8%. The clonotype comes from a human donor who was the organ donor for an intestinal transplant. The material sequenced was unstimulated CD8+ T cells sorted from spleen or lymph node cells, taken before transplant. The rearrangement uses TRBV19 and TRBJ2-5, with 16 bases fitting TRBD2. CDR3 bases: TGTGCCAGTAGTATACGGGGACTAGCGGGGGGGCAAGAGACCCAGTACTTC. Its translation is CASSIRGLAGGQETQYF. Combining the CDR3 with reference TRBV19 and TRBJ2-5 gives the whole variable domain DGGITQSPKYLFRKEGQNVTLSCEQNLNHDAMYWYRQDPGQGLRLIYYSQIVNDFQKGDIAEGYSVSREKKESFPLTVTSAQKNPTAFYLCASSIRGLAGGQETQYFGPGTRLLVL.